This entry concerns a single T cell receptor (beta chain). Germline and junction disagree at one end, which may indicate a read error. This sample was taken from a study of cytomegalovirus exposure and HLA in healthy donors. Vbeta (60) and Jbeta (13) primers were used in the PCR. The method was immunoSEQ multiplex PCR; TCRdb's version includes in-frame clones alone and lacks a portion of them. This table holds some 96,000 clones, roughly 80% found once. This CDR3 contains 16 residues. Germline V gene sequence: CDR1 SEHNR, CDR2 FQNEAQ (reference sequence). Sequenced material: PBMCs. The V gene is TRBV7-9, the J gene TRBJ2-1; TRBD2 matches 10 bases. This TCR was recovered from a man aged 40-50 years in good health and CMV-seronegative. The CDR3 here is CSSSLSAGGVYNEQFF. CDR3 in DNA: TGTTCCAGCAGCTTATCAGCGGGAGGGGTTTACAATGAGCAGTTCTTC.